The clone carrying this T cell receptor beta chain appeared a single time. After removal of 3 bases from V and 0 bases from J, the junction contained 18 bases not matched to a gene. Germline V gene lookup returns CDR1 MDHEN and CDR2 SYDVKM. The CDR3 extends over 22 amino acids. This specimen comes from a study of blood T cell repertoires in COVID-19. Profiled with immunoSEQ multiplex PCR; TCRdb holds only in-frame clones, not every one. Found here are about 300,000 clones, 85% to 90% of them singletons; the top ten hold roughly 6.1%. Material for sequencing was peripheral blood. The chain uses TRBV28 and TRBJ2-2; 11 nucleotides line up with TRBD2. The clonotype comes from a woman aged 50 to 65 with COVID-19, enrolled during active disease. The CDR3 bases are TGTGCCAGCAGTTTCTTTCCGGGGAAAACTAGCGGGAGAACAACGAACACCGGGGAGCTGTTTTTT. Translating it yields CASSFFPGKTSGRTTNTGELFF.